This paragraph covers one T cell receptor (beta chain) sequence. The CDR3 totals 16 residues. This sample was taken from a study of blood T cell repertoires in COVID-19. About the study: The United States, Italy and Spain were the sources of the acute and convalescent COVID-19 samples.

Per the authors' pipeline: Estimated nucleated cell counts came from reference gene primer amplification. Measured with immunoSEQ multiplex PCR; TCRdb has only the in-frame clones, and not every one. V, J and clone size are taken as reported in that table, and D and trimming were inferred from the DNA itself. The repertoire includes tens of thousands of clones, 88% of them detected once, and over 2.5% sits in the top ten. The sequence derives from a man aged 45-60 years with active COVID-19. The specimen sequenced was peripheral blood. This chain connects TRBV21-1 to TRBJ2-1; TRBD2 was called by the table and not checked on the DNA. TRBV21-1 is flagged as a pseudogene. The CDR3 DNA is TGTGCCAGCAGCAAAGCGCGGCTAGTTCCGTACAATGAGCAGTTCTTC. This gives the protein CASSKARLVPYNEQFF.